The source of this T cell receptor (beta chain) is a study of vaccination and CD4 T cells after COVID-19. Oncomine TCR Beta short-read sequencing was applied to DNA from cultured CD4+ T cells. TCRdb re-called the PCR reads with MiXCR, one entry per CDR3 protein. The sample contains about 20,000 distinct CDR3 sequences, approximately 49% of which appear only once. About this clonotype itself: Its antigen remains unknown.

Treatment meaning: approximately 9-day PBMC culture with coronavirus spike peptide pools or control peptides (ViraFEST assay). This CDR3 is 15 amino acids long. The germline gives CDR1 LNHDA, CDR2 SQIVND (reference sequence). J lost 5 bases, V lost 5 bases, and 7 bases had no gene match. The receptor's source is a human donor who had recovered from COVID-19. V and J are TRBV19 and TRBJ2-2; 8 bases fit TRBD1. This sample comprised CD4+ T cells from blood, cultured in vitro, obtained before SARS-CoV-2 vaccination. The CDR3 bases are TGTGCCAGTAGTTTTGGGCAGGGGGCTACCGGGGAGCTGTTTTTT. It is translated as CASSFGQGATGELFF.